This T cell receptor (beta chain) stems from a study of OX40 agonist ivuxolimab in advanced cancers. As concerns this clone: Its antigen is not known.

Blood got drawn at baseline, again on cycle 4 day 1, and then on cycle 7 day 1. Whole-study findings and limits: Among the lowest peripheral clonal expansion occurred in 0.1-3.0 mg/kg partial responders.

Data came from immunoSEQ multiplex PCR; TCRdb stores just in-frame clones and leaves some out. The sample carries about 59,000 clones, around 83% recorded once. The receptor comes from an adult with an advanced solid tumor such as melanoma, head and neck, liver or kidney cancer. The sequencing here drew on CD4+ or CD8+ T cells sorted from blood, taken in a trial of the OX40 agonist ivuxolimab.

The CDR3 spells CASKSGTLYNEQFF. The CDR3 DNA reads as TGTGCCAGCAAATCCGGGACCCTATACAATGAGCAGTTCTTC. V is TRBV6-5 and J is TRBJ2-1; D tentatively reads TRBD1 or TRBD2 (5 bases each). The germline CDR1 and CDR2 sequences are MNHEY and SVGAGI. The CDR3 covers 14 residues. The V gene lost 7 bases and the J gene lost 4 bases, with 14 bases spanning the gap.